One sample yielded the 8 T cell receptor beta chains listed below, sequenced in a study of cytomegalovirus exposure and HLA in healthy donors (dated by TCRdb to about 2017). The receptor library was made with the immunoSEQ multiplex PCR assay. For the multiplex PCR, a mixture combining 60 forward primers for TCR Vbeta segments and 13 reverse primers for TCR Jbeta segments was used. TCRdb stores this immuneACCESS table with in-frame sequences only. Part of the clones is absent; in the studies checked, under half of the shortfall reflects unresolved V genes, and no reason is known for the rest. This sample comprises over 200,000 clones, 70% to 85% of them detected only once. The biggest ten clones account for more than 0.45% of the sample. The sequencing input was PBMCs. The origin of the receptors is a middle-aged woman in good health and CMV-seronegative.

CDR3 region: CASSNPIVTGRVYIEQFF. The CDR3 DNA reads as TGTGCCAGTAGTAACCCTATCGTTACAGGGAGGGTCTACATCGAGCAGTTCTTC. The rearrangement uses TRBV19 and TRBJ2-1; TRBD2 might be the D (7 bases). Germline lookup yields CDR1 LNHDA and CDR2 SQIVND (reference sequence). The CDR3 totals 18 residues. V lost 4 bases, J lost 10 bases, and 29 bases lay in between.

The V call is TRBV2, the J call TRBJ1-6, with D maybe TRBD1 (6 bases). Trimming shortened V by 6 bases and J by 7 bases, and 16 bases separated the two germline ends. The germline gives CDR1 SNHLY, CDR2 FYNNEI. This CDR3 contains 15 residues. The CDR3 nucleotides are TGTGCCAGCAGCACCTCAGGGGCAATCAATTCACCCCTCCACTTT. It translates to CASSTSGAINSPLHF.

This clone was counted between two and nine times. This chain joins TRBV7-6 and TRBJ2-1, with 12 bases that match TRBD2. The germline V gene encodes CDR1 SGHVS and CDR2 FNYEAQ. Trimming at V came to 1 base and at J to 9 bases, leaving 10 bases not matched to a gene. The CDR3 is 17 residues long. In DNA form, the CDR3 reads TGTGCCAGCAGCTTAGTTCCGTCTAGCGGGGGGGCAGGTGAGCAGTTCTTC. It encodes CASSLVPSSGGAGEQFF.

The gene calls are TRBV29-1 and TRBJ1-3; the D is unclear. Germline values: CDR1 SQVTM, CDR2 ANQGSEA. V lost 4 bases and J lost 1, with 8 bases in between. CDR3 length equals 13 residues. The CDR3 nucleotides are TGCAGCGTTGTCAGGACTTCTGGAAACACCATATATTTT. Its translation: CSVVRTSGNTIYF.

The chain carries TRBV5-1 and TRBJ1-6, with 8 bases that match TRBD1. Trimming at V came to 4 bases and at J to 0 bases, leaving 12 bases not matched to a gene. The CDR3 consists of 19 residues. Germline assignment: CDR1 SGHRS and CDR2 YFSETQ. CDR3 sequence reads: CASSPWTGTGSSYNSPLHF. CDR3 in DNA: TGCGCCAGCAGCCCGTGGACAGGGACGGGTAGCTCCTATAATTCACCCCTCCACTTT.

DNA for the CDR3: TGTGCCAGCAGTGAGAGGTCGGGGAACACTGAAGCTTTCTTT. As protein: CASSERSGNTEAFF. The chain couples TRBV2 to TRBJ1-1; no firm D call. V was clipped by 3 bases and J by 1 base, with 9 bases between them. This CDR3 comprises 14 residues. CDR1 SNHLY and CDR2 FYNNEI come from the germline V gene.

J is TRBJ2-7 and V is TRBV14; unclear D gene. Per germline, CDR1 SGHDN and CDR2 FVKESK. CDR3 size: 15 residues. Trimming left V 4 bases short and J 3 bases short, with 16 bases between. CDR3 protein: CASSPGWVSIYEQYF. The DNA for the CDR3 is TGTGCCAGCAGCCCGGGTTGGGTCTCCATCTACGAGCAGTACTTC.

This clone showed up just a few times. CDR3: CAWSVLQNTEAFF. CDR3 DNA sequence: TGTGCCTGGAGTGTACTCCAGAACACTGAAGCTTTCTTT. The chain combines TRBV30 with TRBJ1-1; D remains ambiguous. Germline CDR1 GTSNPN, CDR2 SVGIG (reference sequence). V was trimmed by 0 bases and J by 1 base, leaving 6 bases between them. This CDR3 spans 13 amino acids.